Here is one TCR beta chain with its context. Its antigen remains unidentified. The record originates from a study of cytomegalovirus exposure and HLA in healthy donors. In the PCR, 60 Vbeta and 13 Jbeta primers were used. Assay used: immunoSEQ multiplex PCR; TCRdb lists only in-frame clones, some missing. The top ten hold 1.5% to 2% of the sample, which has 140,000 to 150,000 clones, about 10% seen once. From germline, CDR1 is MNHNY and CDR2 SVGAGI (reference sequence). The length of the CDR3 is 15 residues. The trim removed 8 bases at V and 2 bases at J, leaving 11 bases unmatched. Overall study findings and caveats: A reported reduction in N-insertions relative to the 666-donor mean was seen in an Asian-associated ancestry cluster in a later analysis.

The sequence came from a man in his fifties in good health and CMV-seronegative. The chain employs TRBV6-6 and TRBJ2-5, with 7 nucleotides matching TRBD1. The sample taken for sequencing was PBMCs. The CDR3 DNA is TGTGCCAGCGGGGCCCAGGACAGGCAACAAGAGACCCAGTACTTC. This translates into CASGAQDRQQETQYF.